This T cell receptor beta chain appears in the sequencing data of a study of control samples from healthy donors and cancer patients. V gave up 3 bases and J gave up 3 bases; unmatched junction bases: 1. Germline-derived CDR1 and CDR2 are SNHLY and FYNNEI. CDR3 length: 14 residues. TCRdb's copy holds only in-frame clones and misses some; the assay was immunoSEQ multiplex PCR. The profile shows 55,000 to 70,000 clones, about 90% of them singletons. The sample taken for sequencing was PBMCs. The clonotype originates from a man between 60 and 75 years old with colorectal cancer. This chain connects TRBV2 to TRBJ2-3, with TRBD2 matching over 9 bases. The CDR3 here is CASSEGLATDTQYF. DNA for the CDR3: TGTGCCAGCAGTGAGGGACTAGCAACAGATACGCAGTATTTT.